The next 29 T cell receptor beta chains were all read from a single sample in a study of OX40 agonist ivuxolimab in advanced cancers. Sequenced by immunoSEQ multiplex PCR; TCRdb stores in-frame clones only, minus some. The sample yields almost 70,000 clones, about three quarters seen once. The material sequenced was CD4+ or CD8+ T cells sorted from blood, taken in a trial of the OX40 agonist ivuxolimab. The receptors originated from an adult with an advanced solid tumor such as melanoma, head and neck, liver or kidney cancer.

This sequence joins TRBV6-1 and TRBJ1-1; weak D call: TRBD1 (6 bases). Trimming left V 6 bases short and J 4 bases short, with 12 bases between. The length of the CDR3 is 13 residues. The germline gives CDR1 MNHNS, CDR2 SASEGT. The DNA for the CDR3 is TGTGCCAGCAGGCGGTTAGGGGGCACTGAAGCTTTCTTT. It encodes CASRRLGGTEAFF.

V is TRBV18 and J is TRBJ2-5, with 15 bases aligning to TRBD2. V lost 6 bases, J lost 7 bases, and 6 bases stayed unmatched. The CDR3 loop spans 15 amino acids. In germline, CDR1 is KGHSH, CDR2 LQKENI. The CDR3 sequence: CASSQGLAGGVTQYF. In DNA form, the CDR3 reads TGTGCCAGCTCCCAGGGACTAGCGGGAGGCGTGACCCAGTACTTC.

The chain joins TRBV5-6 to TRBJ2-3; D not resolved. The CDR3 has 12 amino acids. The germline gives CDR1 SGHDT, CDR2 YYEEEE. Between the trimmed V and J ends, which lost 0 bases and 8 bases, there was a span of 7 bases. The CDR3 DNA sequence: TGTGCCAGCAGCTTGGGGGTAGGTACGCAGTATTTT. This sequence encodes CASSLGVGTQYF.

The chain links TRBV19 to TRBJ2-1; 10 bases match TRBD2. Per the germline V gene, CDR1 is LNHDA and CDR2 is SQIVND (reference sequence). The CDR3 length is 16 residues. V lost 7 bases to trimming and J lost 3 bases; unmatched junction nucleotides: 9. The chain's CDR3 is CASTTGTSVVYNEQFF. Here the CDR3 DNA reads TGTGCCAGTACCACCGGGACTAGCGTTGTCTACAATGAGCAGTTCTTC.

The rearrangement joins TRBV30 to TRBJ1-3, with a tentative D call TRBD1 (5 bases). V lost 3 bases and J lost 3, with 18 bases in between. The V gene's germline CDR1 is GTSNPN and CDR2 SVGIG (reference sequence). This CDR3 has 16 residues. The DNA for the CDR3 is TGTGCCTGGAGACCAGGGAGTAGGGCATATGGAAACACCATATATTTT. Protein: CAWRPGSRAYGNTIYF.

This clone was counted a few times. The V gene is TRBV28, the J gene TRBJ1-3; D is ambiguous. This CDR3 spans 12 amino acids. Germline CDR1 MDHEN, CDR2 SYDVKM. The V end was cut by 5 bases, the J end by 11 bases, with 13 bases between. CDR3: CASSPRMWAIYF. CDR3 DNA: TGTGCCAGCAGTCCCCGTATGTGGGCCATATATTTT.

This chain uses TRBV7-9 with TRBJ2-4; D possibly corresponds to TRBD1 (6 bases). Trimming stripped 4 bases from V and 3 bases from J, with 16 bases between. This CDR3 has 16 residues. Germline V gene lookup returns CDR1 SEHNR and CDR2 FQNEAQ (reference sequence). The chain's CDR3 is CASSSDRNYGKNIQYF. The CDR3 bases are TGTGCCAGCAGCTCTGACAGGAATTACGGCAAAAACATTCAGTACTTC.

V gene TRBV6-1 combines with J gene TRBJ1-1; unclear D gene. Trimming removed 2 bases from V and 3 bases from J, with 10 bases in between. Germline CDR1 MNHNS, CDR2 SASEGT. This CDR3 is built from 14 residues. The CDR3 protein is CASSEWRGDTEAFF. DNA of the CDR3: TGTGCCAGCAGTGAATGGAGAGGAGACACTGAAGCTTTCTTT.

The V gene is TRBV2, the J gene TRBJ2-4; 7 bases map to TRBD2. The germline gives CDR1 SNHLY, CDR2 FYNNEI. V lost 5 bases to trimming and J lost 8 bases; unmatched junction nucleotides: 6. This CDR3 is built from 13 residues. The CDR3, as DNA: TGTGCCAGCAGTACCCAACGGGGGGACATTCAGTACTTC. Translation: CASSTQRGDIQYF.

The chain carries TRBV5-8 and TRBJ2-7, with TRBD1 identical over 8 bases. This CDR3 has 16 residues. Germline V CDR1 and CDR2: SGHTS, YDEGEE. The V gene end was trimmed by 4 bases and the J gene end by 5 bases; junction bases not matched to a gene: 14. CDR3 nucleotides: TGTGCCAGCAGCAGAGAAAGGACAGGGCCCAACCACGAGCAGTACTTC. This encodes CASSRERTGPNHEQYF.

This clone was recorded only once. The chain joins TRBV2 to TRBJ2-2; weak D call: TRBD1 (6 bases). Germline lookup yields CDR1 SNHLY and CDR2 FYNNEI. The CDR3 totals 15 residues. V lost 6 bases to trimming and J lost 3 bases, with 14 bases between them. The CDR3 reads CASRPSRGYTGELFF. CDR3 DNA sequence: TGTGCCAGCAGGCCTAGCAGGGGTTACACCGGGGAGCTGTTTTTT. Full variable domain (outside the CDR3, taken from reference TRBV2 and TRBJ2-2): EPEVTQTPSHQVTQMGQEVILRCVPISNHLYFYWYRQILGQKVEFLVSFYNNEISEKSEIFDDQFSVERPDGSNFTLKIRSTKLEDSAMYFCASRPSRGYTGELFFGEGSRLTVL.

This rearrangement joins TRBV6-5 to TRBJ2-2; a possible D gene is TRBD1 (5 bases). Germline loops: CDR1 MNHEY, CDR2 SVGAGI. V lost 0 bases to trimming and J lost 0 bases, with 8 bases between them. This CDR3 spans 16 amino acids. In DNA, the CDR3 is TGTGCCAGCAGTTACTCCAGGACACCGAACACCGGGGAGCTGTTTTTT. This sequence encodes CASSYSRTPNTGELFF.

The CDR3 loop is CASGWDTAYEQYF. The CDR3 DNA reads as TGTGCCAGCGGGTGGGACACCGCCTACGAGCAGTACTTC. The chain carries TRBV2 and TRBJ2-7, with D maybe TRBD1 (6 bases). The CDR3 loop spans 13 amino acids. Trimming removed 8 bases from V and 2 bases from J, with 13 bases in between. CDR1 SNHLY and CDR2 FYNNEI come from the germline V gene.

The chain combines TRBV7-9 with TRBJ2-1; 8 bases match TRBD2. After removal of 3 bases from V and 10 bases from J, the junction contained 5 bases not matched to a gene. The CDR3 sequence is 13 residues long. Germline CDR1 is SEHNR and CDR2 is FQNEAQ (reference sequence). The CDR3 DNA reads TGTGCCAGCAGCTTCACTAGCGGTCAAGAGCAGTTCTTC. Its translation is CASSFTSGQEQFF.

The chain links TRBV6-6 to TRBJ2-7; 11 nucleotides align to TRBD2. J was trimmed by 4 bases and V by 5 bases; bases with no gene match: 1. The CDR3 is 13 amino acids. Germline CDR1 and CDR2: MNHNY and SVGAGI (reference sequence). The CDR3 is CASSGTSGYEQYF. Written as DNA, the CDR3 is TGTGCCAGCAGTGGGACTAGCGGTTACGAGCAGTACTTC.

The rearrangement joins TRBV12-5 to TRBJ2-3; D is unresolved. The CDR3 length is 14 residues. Germline V gene data show CDR1 as LGHNT and CDR2 as FRNRAP. V shed 0 bases and J shed 1 base, with 5 bases lying between them. This CDR3 reads CASGLVPGTDTQYF. CDR3 in DNA: TGTGCTAGTGGTTTGGTACCGGGCACAGATACGCAGTATTTT.

V usage is TRBV5-1 and J usage is TRBJ2-1, with TRBD2 as a possible D gene (6 bases). Germline V gene lookup returns CDR1 SGHRS and CDR2 YFSETQ. The CDR3 has 16 residues. V was cut by 0 bases and J by 2 bases, with 12 bases left in between. This CDR3 reads CASSLGPGVTYNEQFF. In DNA form, the CDR3 reads TGCGCCAGCAGCTTGGGTCCGGGGGTGACCTACAATGAGCAGTTCTTC.

This clone was detected a few times. J is TRBJ2-1 and V is TRBV9, with 13 positions matching TRBD2. The CDR3 runs 16 residues. The J segment lost 4 bases and the V segment lost 0 bases, leaving 1 base of the junction unmatched. Germline V gives CDR1 SGDLS, CDR2 YYNGEE. CDR3 loop: CASSVGGLAGYNEQFF. The CDR3 coding sequence is TGTGCCAGCAGCGTAGGGGGACTAGCGGGGTACAATGAGCAGTTCTTC.

This CDR3 is CASSRDISGNTIYF. CDR3 DNA sequence: TGTGCCAGTAGTCGGGACATCTCTGGAAACACCATATATTTT. The chain combines TRBV19 with TRBJ1-3, with D possibly being TRBD1 (6 bases). V shed 5 bases and J shed 0 bases, with 8 bases lying between them. The CDR3 sequence is 14 residues long. CDR1 LNHDA and CDR2 SQIVND come from the germline V gene (reference sequence).

The V call is TRBV2, the J call TRBJ2-7; D gene ambiguous. Germline lookup yields CDR1 SNHLY and CDR2 FYNNEI. There are 14 residues in the CDR3. With 2 bases removed from V and 3 bases from J, the gap between germline ends came to 11 bases. The CDR3 DNA is TGTGCCAGCAGTGAACAAGGGCAGCTCTACGAGCAGTACTTC. Amino acids: CASSEQGQLYEQYF.

The chain couples TRBV6-1 to TRBJ2-1; 11 nucleotides agree with TRBD2. The CDR3 extends over 13 amino acids. Trimming removed 10 bases from V and 8 bases from J; junction bases left unmatched: 7. Germline values: CDR1 MNHNS, CDR2 SASEGT. The CDR3 DNA reads TGTGCCACCGTAGCGGGAGGGCCCTATGAGCAGTTCTTC. Its protein product is CATVAGGPYEQFF.

This clone was counted a single time. The chain's CDR3 is CTSSQDWASGPTQYF. The CDR3 DNA reads TGCACCAGCAGCCAAGATTGGGCTAGCGGACCGACCCAGTACTTC. The V and J genes are TRBV1 and TRBJ2-5; the table's D gene call, TRBD2, was not cross checked with the DNA. TRBV1 corresponds to a pseudogene. The CDR3 extends over 15 amino acids.

This clone was observed a single time. This chain connects TRBV10-1 to TRBJ1-1; D is uncertain. The CDR3 loop spans 14 amino acids. CDR1 and CDR2 (germline): WNHNN, SYGVQD (reference sequence). Trimming shortened V by 6 bases and J by 0 bases, and 11 bases separated the two germline ends. The CDR3 region has the DNA TGCGCCAGCAGGGAAAGTGCCATGAACACTGAAGCTTTCTTT. Protein product: CASRESAMNTEAFF.

This clone was counted between two and nine times. The chain has TRBV6-1 and TRBJ2-7, with 9 bases matching TRBD1. The V gene end was trimmed by 11 bases and the J gene end by 1 base; junction bases not matched to a gene: 9. CDR3 size: 14 residues. Germline V lookup: CDR1 MNHNS, CDR2 SASEGT. Written as DNA, the CDR3 is TGTGCCGTGGAGGACAGGGGCGTATCCTACGAGCAGTACTTC. It translates to CAVEDRGVSYEQYF.

The chain is built from TRBV6-1 and TRBJ2-7; the D is unclear. Trimming shortened V by 6 bases and J by 3 bases, and 12 bases separated the two germline ends. The CDR3 runs to 13 residues. Germline V gene sequence: CDR1 MNHNS, CDR2 SASEGT. In nucleotides, the CDR3 is TGTGCCAGCAGCGCCAGTCAAAGCTACGAGCAGTACTTC. This gives the protein CASSASQSYEQYF.

The chain joins TRBV10-2 to TRBJ1-1, with D possibly TRBD1 on 6 matching bases. With 6 bases removed from V and 0 bases from J, the gap between germline ends came to 14 bases. Germline V gives CDR1 WSHSY, CDR2 SAAADI. The CDR3 is made up of 15 amino acids. The CDR3 nucleotides read TGCGCCAGCAGGAAGGGAACAGGGTTGAACACTGAAGCTTTCTTT. Translating gives CASRKGTGLNTEAFF.

As for this clone: The sample carries other DNA sequences with the same CDR3. The chain joins TRBV5-1 to TRBJ2-3, with 15 bases aligning to TRBD2. V lost 4 bases to trimming and J lost 0 bases; unmatched junction nucleotides: 6. Per germline, CDR1 SGHRS and CDR2 YFSETQ. The CDR3 sequence is 18 residues long. CDR3 in DNA: TGCGCCAGCAGCCTAGGACTAGCGGGGGGGATTAGCACAGATACGCAGTATTTT. Residues: CASSLGLAGGISTDTQYF.

The chain recombines TRBV5-1 with TRBJ2-2, with D maybe TRBD2 (5 bases). The length of the CDR3 is 16 residues. V was shortened by 2 bases and J by 0 bases, with 11 bases between the two germline ends. Germline CDR1 is SGHRS and CDR2 is YFSETQ. This chain's CDR3 is CASSFSAAPNTGELFF. CDR3 DNA sequence: TGCGCCAGCAGCTTTAGCGCCGCCCCGAACACCGGGGAGCTGTTTTTT.

This clone is a singleton in its sample. The J gene is TRBJ1-2, the V gene TRBV19, with 7 bases lining up with TRBD1. Germline V lookup: CDR1 LNHDA, CDR2 SQIVND (reference sequence). V trimming: 7 bases; J trimming: 4 bases; junction bases outside the gene matches: 9. CDR3 length equals 14 residues. The CDR3 DNA sequence: TGTGCCAGTAAGGGGGCGAATTCTATCTATGGCTACACCTTC. This encodes CASKGANSIYGYTF. Full variable domain (outside the CDR3, taken from reference TRBV19 and TRBJ1-2): DGGITQSPKYLFRKEGQNVTLSCEQNLNHDAMYWYRQDPGQGLRLIYYSQIVNDFQKGDIAEGYSVSREKKESFPLTVTSAQKNPTAFYLCASKGANSIYGYTFGSGTRLTVV.